The rows below give T cell receptor beta chains drawn from one sample of a study of T-cell memory formation after mild COVID-19. TCRdb reprocessed the 5' RACE reads with MiXCR, giving one entry per CDR3 protein. The sample lists 84,000 or so distinct CDR3 sequences; 14% were seen once. Sequencing was carried out using PBMCs or a T cell subset sorted from them (not recorded which). The receptor set was obtained from an adult woman who had mild COVID-19 (a few samples of this study predate the infection). Cell type and time point are not known. Both conserved end residues are trimmed from each CDR3. Clone sizes are given selectively: once, few, many, or a class where the clone is expanded.

V gene: TRBV12-3/TRBV12-4
clone size: few
CDR3 protein: ASSPTGPGANVLT

V gene: TRBV7-9
clone size: few
CDR3 protein: ASSLLVPTGREQY

V gene: TRBV9
clone size: few
CDR3 protein: ASSVGLRNYEQY

V gene: TRBV6-2/TRBV6-3
clone size: few
CDR3 protein: ASSYSTLRDNSYEQY

V gene: TRBV4-2
clone size: NA
CDR3 protein: ASSQDRGRENGGEQY

V gene: TRBV19
clone size: NA
CDR3 protein: ASSTRTASTDTQY

V gene: TRBV6-5
clone size: NA
CDR3 protein: ASSYSITGTFYEQY

V gene: TRBV5-6
clone size: few
CDR3 protein: ASSLVLGANEQF

V gene: TRBV3-1
clone size: NA
CDR3 protein: ASSLDGRGEQY

V gene: TRBV7-8
clone size: NA
CDR3 protein: ASSLSSSNEQF

V gene: TRBV14
clone size: few
CDR3 protein: ASSQGPAYNEQF

V gene: TRBV12-3/TRBV12-4
clone size: few
CDR3 protein: ASSSGLAGRTDTQY

V gene: TRBV15
clone size: NA
CDR3 protein: ATSTPPLRGYT

V gene: TRBV19
clone size: few
CDR3 protein: ASSIEDDSTAEKLF

V gene: TRBV5-6
clone size: few
CDR3 protein: ASSLAGWTSGEGEQF

V gene: TRBV6-1
clone size: NA
CDR3 protein: ASSEFGSSTDTQY

V gene: TRBV4-1
clone size: NA
CDR3 protein: ASSHVGVENTEAF

V gene: TRBV29-1
clone size: NA
CDR3 protein: SAYEGSRGLSYNEQF

V gene: TRBV12-3/TRBV12-4
clone size: many
CDR3 protein: ASSDRDGWLNYEQY

V gene: TRBV7-8
clone size: few
CDR3 protein: ASSLYAGALYEQF

V gene: TRBV15
clone size: NA
CDR3 protein: ATSRDLGLGKDEQY

V gene: TRBV29-1
clone size: few
CDR3 protein: SVRASDTEAF

V gene: TRBV6-2/TRBV6-3
clone size: NA
CDR3 protein: ASSWYNIAGDAETQY

V gene: TRBV20-1
clone size: NA
CDR3 protein: SAKGRRVLGTEAF

V gene: TRBV4-1
clone size: few
CDR3 protein: ASSQGRGQWDTGELF

V gene: TRBV7-6
clone size: NA
CDR3 protein: ASSGEGGSTDTQY

V gene: TRBV20-1
clone size: NA
CDR3 protein: SAKDGTVEKLF

V gene: TRBV20-1
clone size: NA
CDR3 protein: SARVYRSTYEQY

V gene: TRBV7-3
clone size: few
CDR3 protein: ASSPTQGQYNEQF

V gene: TRBV27
clone size: NA
CDR3 protein: ASSWARGEQPQH

V gene: TRBV18
clone size: NA
CDR3 protein: ASSPKAGATNEQF

V gene: TRBV2
clone size: few
CDR3 protein: ASSDETSGPNEQF

V gene: TRBV14
clone size: few
CDR3 protein: ASSQVVSRTGIRETQY

V gene: TRBV7-3
clone size: NA
CDR3 protein: ASSLVGPGWGEAF

V gene: TRBV11-3
clone size: few
CDR3 protein: ASSFGLAGVPYEQY

V gene: TRBV7-2
clone size: few
CDR3 protein: ASSFVTRTPWDEQF

V gene: TRBV6-5
clone size: few
CDR3 protein: AVQTGDTQY